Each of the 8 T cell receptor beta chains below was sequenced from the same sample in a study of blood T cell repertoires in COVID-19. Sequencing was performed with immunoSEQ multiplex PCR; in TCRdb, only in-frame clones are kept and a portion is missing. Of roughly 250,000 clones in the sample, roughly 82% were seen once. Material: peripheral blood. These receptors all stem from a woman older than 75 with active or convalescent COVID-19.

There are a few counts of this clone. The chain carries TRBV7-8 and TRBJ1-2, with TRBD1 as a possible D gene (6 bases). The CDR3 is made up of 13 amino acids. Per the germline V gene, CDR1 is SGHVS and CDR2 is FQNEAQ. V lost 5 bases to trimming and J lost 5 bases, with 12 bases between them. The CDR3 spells CASSQQGLYGYTF. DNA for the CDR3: TGTGCCAGCAGCCAACAGGGATTATATGGCTACACCTTC.

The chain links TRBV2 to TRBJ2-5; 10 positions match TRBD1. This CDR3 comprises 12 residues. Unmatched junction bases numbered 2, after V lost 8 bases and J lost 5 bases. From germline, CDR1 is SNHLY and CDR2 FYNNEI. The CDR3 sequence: CASQDRGETQYF. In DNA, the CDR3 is TGTGCCAGCCAGGACAGGGGGGAGACCCAGTACTTC.

The CDR3 sequence is CASRLTDSSTDTQYF. The DNA of the CDR3 is TGTGCCAGCAGACTGACTGATTCTAGCACAGATACGCAGTATTTT. The chain uses TRBV2 and TRBJ2-3; D not resolved. V dropped 6 bases and J dropped 0 bases, with 13 bases sitting between them. The germline CDR1 and CDR2 sequences are SNHLY and FYNNEI. CDR3 length: 15 amino acids. The whole variable domain, remainder taken from reference TRBV2 and TRBJ2-3, is EPEVTQTPSHQVTQMGQEVILRCVPISNHLYFYWYRQILGQKVEFLVSFYNNEISEKSEIFDDQFSVERPDGSNFTLKIRSTKLEDSAMYFCASRLTDSSTDTQYFGPGTRLTVL.

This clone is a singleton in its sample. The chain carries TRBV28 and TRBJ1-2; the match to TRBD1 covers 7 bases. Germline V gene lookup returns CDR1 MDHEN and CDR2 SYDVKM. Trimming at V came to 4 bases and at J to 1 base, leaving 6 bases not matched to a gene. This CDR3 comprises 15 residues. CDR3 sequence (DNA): TGTGCCAGCAGTTCCCTGAGGGGGCATAACTATGGCTACACCTTC. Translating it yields CASSSLRGHNYGYTF.

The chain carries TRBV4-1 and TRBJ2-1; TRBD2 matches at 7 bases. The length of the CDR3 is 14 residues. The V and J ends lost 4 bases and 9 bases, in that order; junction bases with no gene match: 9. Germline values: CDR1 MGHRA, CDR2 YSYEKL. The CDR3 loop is CASSRGLVGGEQFF. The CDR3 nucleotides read TGCGCCAGCAGCCGCGGACTAGTCGGTGGTGAGCAGTTCTTC.

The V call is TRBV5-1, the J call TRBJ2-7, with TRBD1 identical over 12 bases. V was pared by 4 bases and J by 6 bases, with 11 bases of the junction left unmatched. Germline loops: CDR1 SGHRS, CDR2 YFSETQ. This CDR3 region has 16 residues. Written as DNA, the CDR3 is TGCGCCAGCAGCCCGGGGGGGACAGGGGGCCCCGGCGAGCAGTACTTC. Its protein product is CASSPGGTGGPGEQYF.

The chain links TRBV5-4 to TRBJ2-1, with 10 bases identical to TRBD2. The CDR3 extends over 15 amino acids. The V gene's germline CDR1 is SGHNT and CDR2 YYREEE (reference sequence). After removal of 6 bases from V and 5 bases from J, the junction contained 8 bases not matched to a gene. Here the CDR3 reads CASKSGGALHNEQFF. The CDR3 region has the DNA TGTGCCAGCAAAAGCGGGGGGGCCCTCCACAATGAGCAGTTCTTC.

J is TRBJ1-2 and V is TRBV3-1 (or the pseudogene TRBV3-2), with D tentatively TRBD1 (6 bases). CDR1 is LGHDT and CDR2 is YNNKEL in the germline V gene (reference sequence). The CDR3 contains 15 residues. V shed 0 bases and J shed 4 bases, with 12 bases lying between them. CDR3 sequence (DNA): TGTGCCAGCAGCCAAGATCTGGGGGCTGGCTATGGCTACACCTTC. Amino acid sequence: CASSQDLGAGYGYTF.